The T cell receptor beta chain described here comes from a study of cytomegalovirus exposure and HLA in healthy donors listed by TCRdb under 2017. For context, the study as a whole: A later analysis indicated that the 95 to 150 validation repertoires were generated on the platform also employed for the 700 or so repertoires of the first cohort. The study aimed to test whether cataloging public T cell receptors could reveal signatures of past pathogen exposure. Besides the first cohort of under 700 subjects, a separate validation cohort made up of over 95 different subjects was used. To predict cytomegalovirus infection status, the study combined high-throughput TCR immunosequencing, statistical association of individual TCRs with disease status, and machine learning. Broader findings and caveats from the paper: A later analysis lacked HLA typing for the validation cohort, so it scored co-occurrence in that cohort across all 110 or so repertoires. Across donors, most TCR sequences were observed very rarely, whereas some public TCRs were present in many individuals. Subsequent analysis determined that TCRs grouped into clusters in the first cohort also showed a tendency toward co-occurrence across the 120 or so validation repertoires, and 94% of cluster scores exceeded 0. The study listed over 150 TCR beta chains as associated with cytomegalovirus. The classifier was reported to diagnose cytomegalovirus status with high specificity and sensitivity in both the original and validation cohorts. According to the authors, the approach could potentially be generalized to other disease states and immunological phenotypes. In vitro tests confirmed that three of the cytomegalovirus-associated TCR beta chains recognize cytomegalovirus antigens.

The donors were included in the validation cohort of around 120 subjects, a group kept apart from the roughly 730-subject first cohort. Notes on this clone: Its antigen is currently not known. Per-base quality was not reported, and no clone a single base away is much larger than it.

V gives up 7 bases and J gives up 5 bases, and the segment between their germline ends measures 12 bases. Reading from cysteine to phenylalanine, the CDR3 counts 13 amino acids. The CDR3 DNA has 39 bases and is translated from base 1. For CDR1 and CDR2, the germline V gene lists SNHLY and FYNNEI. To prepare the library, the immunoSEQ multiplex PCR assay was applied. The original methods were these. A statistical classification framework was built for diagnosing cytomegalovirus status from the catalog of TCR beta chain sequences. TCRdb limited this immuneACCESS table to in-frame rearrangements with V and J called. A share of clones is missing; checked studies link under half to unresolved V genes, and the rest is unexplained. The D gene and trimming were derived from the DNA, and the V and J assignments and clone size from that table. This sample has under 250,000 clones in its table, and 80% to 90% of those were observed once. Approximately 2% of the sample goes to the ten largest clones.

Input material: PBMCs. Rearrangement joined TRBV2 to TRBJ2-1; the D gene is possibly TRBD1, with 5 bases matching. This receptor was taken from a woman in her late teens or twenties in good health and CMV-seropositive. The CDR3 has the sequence CASKVGANNEQFF. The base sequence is TGTGCCAGCAAGGTAGGGGCGAACAATGAGCAGTTCTTC.